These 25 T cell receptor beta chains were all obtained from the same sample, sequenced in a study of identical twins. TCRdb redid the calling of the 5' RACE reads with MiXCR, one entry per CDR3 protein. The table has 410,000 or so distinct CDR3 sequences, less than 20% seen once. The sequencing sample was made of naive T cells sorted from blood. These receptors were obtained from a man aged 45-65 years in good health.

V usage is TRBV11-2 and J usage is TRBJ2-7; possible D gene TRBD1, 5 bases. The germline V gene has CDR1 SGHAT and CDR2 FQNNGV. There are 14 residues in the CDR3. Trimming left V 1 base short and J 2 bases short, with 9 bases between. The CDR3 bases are TGTGCCAGCAGCTTAGGTTCAGGGACCTACGAGCAGTACTTC. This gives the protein CASSLGSGTYEQYF.

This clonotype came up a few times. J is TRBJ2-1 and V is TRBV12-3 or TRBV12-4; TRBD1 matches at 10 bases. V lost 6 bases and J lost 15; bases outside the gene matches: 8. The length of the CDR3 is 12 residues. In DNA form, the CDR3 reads TGTGCCAGCAGCATCGGACAGGGGGATTTGTTCTTC. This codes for CASSIGQGDLFF.

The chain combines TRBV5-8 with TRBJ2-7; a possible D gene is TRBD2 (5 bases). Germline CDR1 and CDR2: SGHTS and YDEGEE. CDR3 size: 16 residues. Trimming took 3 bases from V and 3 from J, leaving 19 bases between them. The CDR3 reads CASSSTPRAGLYEQYF. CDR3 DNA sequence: TGTGCCAGCAGCTCTACCCCGCGGGCCGGCCTCTACGAGCAGTACTTC. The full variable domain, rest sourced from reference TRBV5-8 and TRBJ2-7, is EAGVTQSPTHLIKTRGQQATLRCSPISGHTSVYWYQQALGLGLQFLLWYDEGEERNRGNFPPRFSGRQFPNYSSELNVNALELEDSALYLCASSSTPRAGLYEQYFGPGTRLTVT.

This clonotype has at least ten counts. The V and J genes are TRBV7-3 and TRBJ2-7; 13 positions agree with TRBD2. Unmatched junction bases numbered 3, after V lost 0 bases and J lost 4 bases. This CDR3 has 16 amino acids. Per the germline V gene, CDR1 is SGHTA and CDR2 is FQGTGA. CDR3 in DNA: TGTGCCAGCAGCTTAACGGGACTAGCGGGAAAATACGAGCAGTACTTC. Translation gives CASSLTGLAGKYEQYF.

CDR3 DNA sequence: TGCAGCGTTAGGAGCGGGAGTCGCAACGAGCAGTACTTC. Encoded protein: CSVRSGSRNEQYF. The chain recombines TRBV29-1 with TRBJ2-7; TRBD2 matches at 8 bases. The length of the CDR3 is 13 residues. The germline CDR1 and CDR2 sequences are SQVTM and ANQGSEA. The trim removed 5 bases at V and 5 bases at J, leaving 8 bases unmatched.

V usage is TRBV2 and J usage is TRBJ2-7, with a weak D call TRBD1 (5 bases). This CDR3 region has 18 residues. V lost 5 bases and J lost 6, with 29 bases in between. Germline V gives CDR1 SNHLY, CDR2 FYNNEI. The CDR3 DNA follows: TGTGCCAGCAGTCCCCGAAAGAACAGGCCCACCTTTCCCCTCGAGCAGTACTTC. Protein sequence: CASSPRKNRPTFPLEQYF.

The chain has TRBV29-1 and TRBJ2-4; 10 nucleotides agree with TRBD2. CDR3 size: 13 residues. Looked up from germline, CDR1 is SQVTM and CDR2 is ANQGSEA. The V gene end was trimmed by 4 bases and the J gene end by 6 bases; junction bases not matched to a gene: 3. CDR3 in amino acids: CSVVLAGGNIQYF. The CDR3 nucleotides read TGCAGCGTTGTATTAGCGGGGGGAAACATTCAGTACTTC.

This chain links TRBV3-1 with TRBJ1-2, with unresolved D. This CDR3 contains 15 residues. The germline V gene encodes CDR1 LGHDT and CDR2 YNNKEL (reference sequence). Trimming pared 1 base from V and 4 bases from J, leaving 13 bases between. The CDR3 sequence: CASSQAHGGIYGYTF. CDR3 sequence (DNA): TGTGCCAGCAGCCAAGCACACGGAGGGATCTATGGCTACACCTTC.

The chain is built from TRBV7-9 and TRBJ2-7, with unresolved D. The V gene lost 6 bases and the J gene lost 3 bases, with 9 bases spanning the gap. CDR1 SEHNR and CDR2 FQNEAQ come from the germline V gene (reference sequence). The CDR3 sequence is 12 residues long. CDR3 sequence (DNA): TGTGCCAGCAGACCGGTGGGCTACGAGCAGTACTTC. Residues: CASRPVGYEQYF.

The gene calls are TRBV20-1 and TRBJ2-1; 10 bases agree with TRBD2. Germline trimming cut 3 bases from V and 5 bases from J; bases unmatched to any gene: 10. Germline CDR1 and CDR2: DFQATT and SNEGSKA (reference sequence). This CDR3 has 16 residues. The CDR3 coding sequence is TGCAGTGCTAGCCTTGGGGGACTAGCGATAAACAATGAGCAGTTCTTC. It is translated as CSASLGGLAINNEQFF.

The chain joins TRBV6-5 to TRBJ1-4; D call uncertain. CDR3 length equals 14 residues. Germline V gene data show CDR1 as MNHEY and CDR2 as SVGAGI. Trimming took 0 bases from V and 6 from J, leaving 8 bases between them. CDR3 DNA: TGTGCCAGCAGTTACTCGGTTTGGGATGAAAAACTGTTTTTT. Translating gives CASSYSVWDEKLFF.

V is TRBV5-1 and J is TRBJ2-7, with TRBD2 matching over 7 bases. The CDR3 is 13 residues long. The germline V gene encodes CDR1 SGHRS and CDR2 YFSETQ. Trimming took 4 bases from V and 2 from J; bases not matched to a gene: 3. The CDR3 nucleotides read TGCGCCAGCAGCAGGGAGGGGCCCTACGAGCAGTACTTC. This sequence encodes CASSREGPYEQYF.

The CDR3 nucleotides are TGTGCCATCAGCGAGGGGGAGGCGTACATTCAGTACTTC. This translates into CAISEGEAYIQYF. The gene calls are TRBV10-3 and TRBJ2-4, with D tentatively TRBD1 or TRBD2 (6 bases each). Between the trimmed V and J ends, which lost 6 bases and 8 bases, there was a span of 14 bases. Germline V gene lookup returns CDR1 ENHRY and CDR2 SYGVKD. The CDR3 is 13 amino acids.

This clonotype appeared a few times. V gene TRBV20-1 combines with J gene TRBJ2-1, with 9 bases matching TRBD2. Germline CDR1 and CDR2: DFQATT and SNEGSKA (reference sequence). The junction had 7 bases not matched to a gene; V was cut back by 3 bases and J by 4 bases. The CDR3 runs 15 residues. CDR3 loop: CSASETSGPYNEQFF. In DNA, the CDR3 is TGCAGTGCTAGTGAGACTAGCGGACCATACAATGAGCAGTTCTTC.

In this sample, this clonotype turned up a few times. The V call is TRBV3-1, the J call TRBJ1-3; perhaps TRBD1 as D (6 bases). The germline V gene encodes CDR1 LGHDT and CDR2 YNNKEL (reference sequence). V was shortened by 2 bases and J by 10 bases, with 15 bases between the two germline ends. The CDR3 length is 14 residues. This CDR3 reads CASSQTSGTSTIYF. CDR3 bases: TGTGCCAGCAGCCAAACCTCCGGGACATCGACCATATATTTT.

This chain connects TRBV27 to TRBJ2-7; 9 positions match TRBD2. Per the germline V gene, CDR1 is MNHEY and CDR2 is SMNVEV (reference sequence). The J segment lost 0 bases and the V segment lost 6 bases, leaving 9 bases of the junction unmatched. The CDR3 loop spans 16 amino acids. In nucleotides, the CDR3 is TGTGCCAGCAGCCGAAATAGCGGGAGTGCCTCCTACGAGCAGTACTTC. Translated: CASSRNSGSASYEQYF.

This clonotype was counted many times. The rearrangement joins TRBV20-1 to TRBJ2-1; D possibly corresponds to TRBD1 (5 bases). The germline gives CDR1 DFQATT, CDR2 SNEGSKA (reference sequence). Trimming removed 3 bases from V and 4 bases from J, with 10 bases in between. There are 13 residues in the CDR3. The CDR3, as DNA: TGCAGTGCTAGGGCGTGGACATACAATGAGCAGTTCTTC. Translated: CSARAWTYNEQFF.

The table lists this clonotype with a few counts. Here the CDR3 DNA reads TGTGCCAGCAGCCTAGGGGATCGGGGAGGAGACCAGTACTTC. Translating it yields CASSLGDRGGDQYF. The gene calls are TRBV7-9 and TRBJ2-7, with a possible D match to TRBD2 (6 bases). The germline V gene has CDR1 SEHNR and CDR2 FQNEAQ (reference sequence). The CDR3 extends over 14 amino acids. The V and J ends lost 5 bases and 10 bases respectively, with 21 bases between them.

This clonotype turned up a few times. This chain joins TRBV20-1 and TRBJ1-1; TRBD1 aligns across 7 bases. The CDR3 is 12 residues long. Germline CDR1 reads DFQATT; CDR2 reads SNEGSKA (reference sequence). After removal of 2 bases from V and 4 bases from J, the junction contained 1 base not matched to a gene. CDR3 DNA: TGCAGTGCTAGATACAGGGGCACTGAAGCTTTCTTT. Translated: CSARYRGTEAFF.

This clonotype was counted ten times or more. The CDR3 protein is CASSSPPKQGPGELFF. CDR3 sequence (DNA): TGTGCCAGCAGTTCACCCCCGAAACAGGGTCCCGGGGAGCTGTTTTTT. The chain has TRBV27 and TRBJ2-2, with D perhaps matching TRBD1 (6 bases). The CDR3 has 16 amino acids. V shed 4 bases and J shed 6 bases, with 18 bases lying between them. The germline CDR1 and CDR2 sequences are MNHEY and SMNVEV (reference sequence).

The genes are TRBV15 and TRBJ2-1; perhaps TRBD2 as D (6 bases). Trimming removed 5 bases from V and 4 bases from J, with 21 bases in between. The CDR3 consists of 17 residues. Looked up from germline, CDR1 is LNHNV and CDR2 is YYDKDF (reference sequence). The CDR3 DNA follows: TGTGCCACCAGCGCTCGGAGGGGTCCTCCCTTATACAATGAGCAGTTCTTC. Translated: CATSARRGPPLYNEQFF.

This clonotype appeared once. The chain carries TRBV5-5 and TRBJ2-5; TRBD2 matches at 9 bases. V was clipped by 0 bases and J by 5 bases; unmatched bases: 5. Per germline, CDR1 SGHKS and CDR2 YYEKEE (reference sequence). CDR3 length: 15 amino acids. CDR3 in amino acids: CASSLAGTSRETQYF. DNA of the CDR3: TGTGCCAGCAGCTTGGCCGGGACTAGCAGGGAGACCCAGTACTTC.

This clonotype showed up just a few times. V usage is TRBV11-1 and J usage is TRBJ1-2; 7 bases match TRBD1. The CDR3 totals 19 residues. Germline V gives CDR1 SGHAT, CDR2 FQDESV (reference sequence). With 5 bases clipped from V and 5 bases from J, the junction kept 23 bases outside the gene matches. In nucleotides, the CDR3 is TGTGCCAGCAGCGGGCTAAAGGACAGGAATTTATCCGAGAGATATGGCTACACCTTC. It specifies CASSGLKDRNLSERYGYTF.

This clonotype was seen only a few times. This CDR3 reads CAISDGSGARELFF. The CDR3 DNA sequence: TGTGCCATCAGTGACGGGTCGGGGGCTAGGGAGCTGTTTTTT. The V gene is TRBV10-3, the J gene TRBJ2-2; D tentatively reads TRBD1 or TRBD2 (6 bases each). Trimming stripped 3 bases from V and 9 bases from J, with 14 bases between. Germline V gene data show CDR1 as ENHRY and CDR2 as SYGVKD. The CDR3 sequence is 14 residues long.

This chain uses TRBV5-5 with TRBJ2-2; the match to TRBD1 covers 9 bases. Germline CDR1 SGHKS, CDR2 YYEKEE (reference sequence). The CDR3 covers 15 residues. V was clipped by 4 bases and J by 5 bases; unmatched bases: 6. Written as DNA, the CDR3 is TGTGCCAGCAGCATGTTGGGACAGGGTACCGGGGAGCTGTTTTTT. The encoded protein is CASSMLGQGTGELFF.